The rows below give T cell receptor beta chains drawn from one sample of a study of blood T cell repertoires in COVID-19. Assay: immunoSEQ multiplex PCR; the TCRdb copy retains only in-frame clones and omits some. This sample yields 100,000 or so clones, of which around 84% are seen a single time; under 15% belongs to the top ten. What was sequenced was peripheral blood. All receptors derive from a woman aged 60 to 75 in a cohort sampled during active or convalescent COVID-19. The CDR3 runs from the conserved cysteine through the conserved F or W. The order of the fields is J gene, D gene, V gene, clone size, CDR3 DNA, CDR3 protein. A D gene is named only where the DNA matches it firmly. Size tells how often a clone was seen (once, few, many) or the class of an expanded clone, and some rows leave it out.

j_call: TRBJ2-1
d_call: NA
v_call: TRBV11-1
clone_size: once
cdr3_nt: TGTGCCAGCAGCCTTCTTACAGCGGGCCTCTACAATGAGCAGTTCTTC
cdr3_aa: CASSLLTAGLYNEQFF

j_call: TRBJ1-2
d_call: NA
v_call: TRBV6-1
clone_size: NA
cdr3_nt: TGTGCCAGCAGTGAATACAACAGGGTGGGCTACACCTTC
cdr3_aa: CASSEYNRVGYTF

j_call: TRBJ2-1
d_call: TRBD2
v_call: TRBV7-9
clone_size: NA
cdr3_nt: TGTGCCAGCAGCCAGGGACTAGCGGGGTACAATGAGCAGTTCTTC
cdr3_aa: CASSQGLAGYNEQFF

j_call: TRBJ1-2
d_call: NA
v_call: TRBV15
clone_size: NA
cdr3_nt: TGTGCCACCAGCAGAGACAGAAACTATGGCTACACCTTC
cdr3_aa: CATSRDRNYGYTF

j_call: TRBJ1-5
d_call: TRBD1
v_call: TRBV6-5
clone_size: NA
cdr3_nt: TGTGCCAGCACCGAGACAGGGGGCAGTCAGCCCCAGCATTTT
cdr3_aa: CASTETGGSQPQHF

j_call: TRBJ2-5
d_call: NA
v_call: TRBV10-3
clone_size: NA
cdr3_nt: TGTGCCATCAGTGAGTCGGGCAGTTCGGAGACCCAGTACTTC
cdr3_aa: CAISESGSSETQYF

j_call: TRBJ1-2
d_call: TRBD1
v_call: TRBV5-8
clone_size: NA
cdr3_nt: TGTGCCAGCAGCTTCTCCGGGACAGGGGCCGGCTACACCTTC
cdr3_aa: CASSFSGTGAGYTF

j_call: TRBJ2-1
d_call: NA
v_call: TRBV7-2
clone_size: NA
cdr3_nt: TGTGCCAGCAGCTTCCCCGGAGGTGATGAGCAGTTCTTC
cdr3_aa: CASSFPGGDEQFF

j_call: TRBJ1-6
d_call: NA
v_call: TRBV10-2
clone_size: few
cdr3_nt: TGCGCCAGTACCGACAGGAGGAATTCACCCCTCCACTTT
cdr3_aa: CASTDRRNSPLHF

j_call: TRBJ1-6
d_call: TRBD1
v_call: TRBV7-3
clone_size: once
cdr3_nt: TGTGCCAGCAGCCCAACAGGGGACAATTCACCCCTCCACTTT
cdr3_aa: CASSPTGDNSPLHF

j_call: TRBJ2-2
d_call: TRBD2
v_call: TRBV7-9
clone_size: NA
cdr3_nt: TGTGCCAGCAGCTTTCGGGGGGCCGGGGAGCTGTTTTTT
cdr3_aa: CASSFRGAGELFF

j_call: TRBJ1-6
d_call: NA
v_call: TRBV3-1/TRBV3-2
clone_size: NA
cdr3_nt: TGTGCCAGCAGCCAAGGGCGGGACAATTCACCCCTCCACTTT
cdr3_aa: CASSQGRDNSPLHF

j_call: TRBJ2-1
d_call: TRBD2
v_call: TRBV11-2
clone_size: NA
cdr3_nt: TGTGCCAGCAGACCGGAAAGCGGGGGGAGGTACAATGAGCAGTTCTTC
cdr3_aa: CASRPESGGRYNEQFF

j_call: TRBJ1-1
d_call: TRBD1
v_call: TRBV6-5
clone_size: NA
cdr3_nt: TGTGCCAGCAGTAGGGGACAGGCTAACACTGAAGCTTTCTTT
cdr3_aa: CASSRGQANTEAFF

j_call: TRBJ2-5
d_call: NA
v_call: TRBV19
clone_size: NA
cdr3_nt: TGTGCCAGTAGTATAGGACTGAGGGAGACCCAGTACTTC
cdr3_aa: CASSIGLRETQYF

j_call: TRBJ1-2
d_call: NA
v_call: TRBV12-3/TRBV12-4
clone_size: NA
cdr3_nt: TGTGCCAGCAGACTGGCAGGGGCGTATGGCTACACCTTC
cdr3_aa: CASRLAGAYGYTF

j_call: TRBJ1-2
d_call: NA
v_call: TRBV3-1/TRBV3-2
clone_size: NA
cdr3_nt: TGTGCCAGCAGCCAAAGACAGGCCGGGGCTGGCTACACCTTC
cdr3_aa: CASSQRQAGAGYTF

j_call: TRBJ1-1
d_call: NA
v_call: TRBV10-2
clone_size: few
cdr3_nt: TGCGCCACCACGGGACAAGTGAACACTGAAGCTTTCTTT
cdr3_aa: CATTGQVNTEAFF

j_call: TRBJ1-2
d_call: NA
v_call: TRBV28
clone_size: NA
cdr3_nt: TGTGCCAGTGTACAGGACACTAACTATGGCTACACCTTC
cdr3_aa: CASVQDTNYGYTF

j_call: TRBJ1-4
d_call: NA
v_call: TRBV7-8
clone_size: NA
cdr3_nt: TGTGCCAGCGCCTTAGGGGACCTAGGGGGAAAACTGTTTTTT
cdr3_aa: CASALGDLGGKLFF

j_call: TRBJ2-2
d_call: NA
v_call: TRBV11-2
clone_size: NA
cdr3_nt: TGTGCCAGCAGCTTAGCTACTAGAACCGGGGAGCTGTTTTTT
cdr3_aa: CASSLATRTGELFF

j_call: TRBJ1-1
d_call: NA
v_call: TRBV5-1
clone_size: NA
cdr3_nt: TGCGCCAGCAGCTTGACGGGCACTGAAGCTTTCTTT
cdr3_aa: CASSLTGTEAFF

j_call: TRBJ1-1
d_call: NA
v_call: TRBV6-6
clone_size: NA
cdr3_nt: TGTGCCAGCAGTTACTCGGGGGCAGATAACACTGAAGCTTTCTTT
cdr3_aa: CASSYSGADNTEAFF

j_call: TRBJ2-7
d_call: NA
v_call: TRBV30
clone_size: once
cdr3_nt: TGTGCCTGGACCAGGGGGGTTTACGAGCAGTACTTC
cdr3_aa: CAWTRGVYEQYF

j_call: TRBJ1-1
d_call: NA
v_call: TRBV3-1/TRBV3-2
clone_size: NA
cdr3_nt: TGTGCCAGCAGCCAAGATTTCGGGGGGTCGAACACTGAAGCTTTCTTT
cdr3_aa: CASSQDFGGSNTEAFF

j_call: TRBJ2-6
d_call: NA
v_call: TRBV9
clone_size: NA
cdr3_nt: TGTGCCAGCAGCGTAGGACCGGGGATGGGTGGCTCTGGGGCCAACGTCCTGACTTTC
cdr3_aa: CASSVGPGMGGSGANVLTF

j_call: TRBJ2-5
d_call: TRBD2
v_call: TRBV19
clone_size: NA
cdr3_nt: TGTGCCAGTAGTATTGCTAGCGGGAGTCGGGGAGAGACCCAGTACTTC
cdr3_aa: CASSIASGSRGETQYF

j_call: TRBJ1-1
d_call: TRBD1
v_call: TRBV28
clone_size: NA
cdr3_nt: TGTGCCAGCAGTTTTAACAGGGGCGGAGGCACTGAAGCTTTCTTT
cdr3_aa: CASSFNRGGGTEAFF

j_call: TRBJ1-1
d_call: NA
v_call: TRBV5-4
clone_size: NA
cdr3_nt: TGTGCCAGCAGTCAGTCGGAGGGGAGCACTGAAGCTTTCTTT
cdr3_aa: CASSQSEGSTEAFF

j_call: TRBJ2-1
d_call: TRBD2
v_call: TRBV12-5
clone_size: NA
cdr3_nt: TGTGCTAGTGCCCACGGGGAGGGCTACAATGAGCAGTTCTTC
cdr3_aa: CASAHGEGYNEQFF

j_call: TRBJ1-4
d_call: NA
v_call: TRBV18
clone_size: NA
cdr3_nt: TGTGCCAGCTCACGGGGCGCAACTAATGAAAAACTGTTTTTT
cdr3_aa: CASSRGATNEKLFF

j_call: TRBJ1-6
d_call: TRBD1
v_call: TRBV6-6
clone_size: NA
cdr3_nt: TGTGCCAGCAGTCAGGGACAGGGTATTGTGTCCTATAATTCACCCCTCCACTTT
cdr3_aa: CASSQGQGIVSYNSPLHF

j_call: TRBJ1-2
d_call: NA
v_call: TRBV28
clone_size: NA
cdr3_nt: TGTGCCAGCAGTTTAGGGGCAGTCTATGGCTACACCTTC
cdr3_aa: CASSLGAVYGYTF

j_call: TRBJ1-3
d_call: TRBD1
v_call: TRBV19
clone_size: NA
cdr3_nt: TGTGCCAGTAGCCGACAGGGAGCGGGAAACACCATATATTTT
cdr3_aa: CASSRQGAGNTIYF

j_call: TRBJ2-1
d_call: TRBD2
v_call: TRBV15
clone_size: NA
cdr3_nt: TGTGCCACCAGCGGTCTTAGCGGGACCTACAATGAGCAGTTCTTC
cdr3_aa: CATSGLSGTYNEQFF

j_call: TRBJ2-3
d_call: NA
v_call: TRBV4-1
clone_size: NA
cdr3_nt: TGCGCCAGCAGCCTTACAGCCGGAGATACGCAGTATTTT
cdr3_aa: CASSLTAGDTQYF

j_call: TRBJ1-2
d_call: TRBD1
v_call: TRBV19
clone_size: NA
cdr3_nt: TGTGCCAGTACAGGGGACAGGGAGGACTATAACTATGGCTACACCTTC
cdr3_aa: CASTGDREDYNYGYTF

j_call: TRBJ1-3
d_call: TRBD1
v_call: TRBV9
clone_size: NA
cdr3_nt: TGTGCCAGCAGCGAAGAGACAGGGAACTCTGGAAACACCATATATTTT
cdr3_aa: CASSEETGNSGNTIYF

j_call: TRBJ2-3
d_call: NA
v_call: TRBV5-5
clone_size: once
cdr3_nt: TGTGCCAGCAGCTCACAGATTACAGATACGCAGTATTTT
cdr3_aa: CASSSQITDTQYF

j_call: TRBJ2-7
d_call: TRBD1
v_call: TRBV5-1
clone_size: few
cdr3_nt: TGCGCCAGCAGATCGGGACAGGGGACCTACGAGCAGTACTTC
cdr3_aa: CASRSGQGTYEQYF

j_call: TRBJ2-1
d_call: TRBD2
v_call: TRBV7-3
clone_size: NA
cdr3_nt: TGTGCCAGCAGCTTGGGGCTAGCGGTGAATGAGCAGTTCTTC
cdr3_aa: CASSLGLAVNEQFF

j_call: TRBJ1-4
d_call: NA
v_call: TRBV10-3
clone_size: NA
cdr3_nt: TGTGCCATCAGTCACAGGGATGGGGAAAAACTGTTTTTT
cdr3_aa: CAISHRDGEKLFF

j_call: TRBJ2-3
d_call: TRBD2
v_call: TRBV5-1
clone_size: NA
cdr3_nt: TGCGCCAGCAGCCCAAAACTAGCGGGGGCCAACACAGATACGCAGTATTTT
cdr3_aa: CASSPKLAGANTDTQYF

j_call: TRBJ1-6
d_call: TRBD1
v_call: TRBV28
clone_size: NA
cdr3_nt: TGTGCCAGCAGTCCCCGGGACAGCCCCAATTCACCCCTCCACTTT
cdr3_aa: CASSPRDSPNSPLHF

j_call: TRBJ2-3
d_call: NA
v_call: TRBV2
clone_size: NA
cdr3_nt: TGTGCCAGCAGCCCACTTACGCAGTATTTT
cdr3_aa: CASSPLTQYF

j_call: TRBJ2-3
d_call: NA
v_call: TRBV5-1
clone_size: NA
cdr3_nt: TGCGCCAGCAGCCGTCACGTGGGACTCTCTAGCACAGATACGCAGTATTTT
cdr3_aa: CASSRHVGLSSTDTQYF

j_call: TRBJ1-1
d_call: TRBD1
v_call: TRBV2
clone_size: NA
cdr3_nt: TGTGCCAGGTTATCCAGGGGGAGAAACACTGAAGCTTTCTTT
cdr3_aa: CARLSRGRNTEAFF

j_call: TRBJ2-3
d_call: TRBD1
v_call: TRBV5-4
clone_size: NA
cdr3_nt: TGTGCCAGCGGACAGGGTGGGGGAGATACGCAGTATTTT
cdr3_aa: CASGQGGGDTQYF

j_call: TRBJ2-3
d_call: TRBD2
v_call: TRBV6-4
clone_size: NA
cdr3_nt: TGTGCCAGCAGTTCTAGCGGAACTAGCACAGATACGCAGTATTTT
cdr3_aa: CASSSSGTSTDTQYF

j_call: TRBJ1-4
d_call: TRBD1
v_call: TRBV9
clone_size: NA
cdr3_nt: TGTGCCAGCAGCGTAGACAGGGGTGGGGAAAAACTGTTTTTT
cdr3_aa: CASSVDRGGEKLFF

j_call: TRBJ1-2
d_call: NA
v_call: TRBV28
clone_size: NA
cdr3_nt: TGTGCCAGCAGTACGACAGCTTACTATGGCTACACCTTC
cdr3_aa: CASSTTAYYGYTF

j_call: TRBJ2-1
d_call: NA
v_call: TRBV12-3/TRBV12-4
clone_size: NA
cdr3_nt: TGTGCCAGCAGTCCAACGACGGGGAATGAGCAGTTCTTC
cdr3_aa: CASSPTTGNEQFF

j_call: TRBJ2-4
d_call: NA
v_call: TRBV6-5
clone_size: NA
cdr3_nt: TGTGCCAGCAGTTACTCAGGAGTTGTAAACATTCAGTACTTC
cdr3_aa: CASSYSGVVNIQYF

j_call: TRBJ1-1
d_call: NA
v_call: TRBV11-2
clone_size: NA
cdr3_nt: TGTGCCAGCAGCCTATTACAGGGCTCCACTGAAGCTTTCTTT
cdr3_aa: CASSLLQGSTEAFF

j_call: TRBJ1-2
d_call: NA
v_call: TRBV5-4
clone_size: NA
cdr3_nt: TGTGCCAGCAGCCAAAATGGACACCTTAACTATGGCTACACCTTC
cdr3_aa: CASSQNGHLNYGYTF

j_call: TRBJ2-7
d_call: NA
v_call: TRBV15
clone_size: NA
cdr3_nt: TGTGCCACCAGCAGAGACAGGGGTCCCTACGAGCAGTACTTC
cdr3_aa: CATSRDRGPYEQYF

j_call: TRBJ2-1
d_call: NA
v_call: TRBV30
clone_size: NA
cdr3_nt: TGTGCCTGGAGTGTCCAGGGCGGCGATGAGCAGTTCTTC
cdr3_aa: CAWSVQGGDEQFF

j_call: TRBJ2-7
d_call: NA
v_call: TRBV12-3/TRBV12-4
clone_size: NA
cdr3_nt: TGTGCCAGCAGCTTGGACATCTCCTACGAGCAGTACTTC
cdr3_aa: CASSLDISYEQYF

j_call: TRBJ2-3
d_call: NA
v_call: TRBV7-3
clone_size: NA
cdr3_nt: TGTGCCAGCAGCTTAAAGGCTAGCGAACCCACAGATACGCAGTATTTT
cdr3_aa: CASSLKASEPTDTQYF